A single sample is the source of the 29 T cell receptor beta chains below, sequenced in a study of T cell repertoires in cytomegalovirus infection. TCRdb re-analysed the reads in MiXCR, keeping a single row per CDR3 protein. The sample has roughly 340,000 distinct CDR3 sequences; about 27% are singletons. These receptors have no identified antigens. The sample consisted of cultured PBMCs, taken from culture after CMV antigen stimulation. These receptors all stem from a human donor in good health (CMV status not recorded). Some clones in this sample may be carry-over from other donors' samples.

This clonotype occurred a few times. The rearrangement uses TRBV3-1 and TRBJ2-7; D assignment may be TRBD1 or TRBD2 (5 bases each). The CDR3 runs to 13 residues. The V end was cut by 1 base, the J end by 5 bases, with 9 bases between. Germline V lookup: CDR1 LGHDT, CDR2 YNNKEL (reference sequence). The CDR3 DNA reads as TGTGCCAGCAGCCAAGGGGACGGGAACGAGCAGTACTTC. This gives the protein CASSQGDGNEQYF.

This clonotype has just a few counts. The chain employs TRBV6-1 and TRBJ1-2; tentative D call: TRBD1 (5 bases). Trimming shortened V by 1 base and J by 2 bases, and 8 bases separated the two germline ends. The CDR3 is made up of 14 amino acids. Germline CDR1 and CDR2: MNHNS and SASEGT. The CDR3 is CASSEGTPNYGYTF. In nucleotides, the CDR3 is TGTGCCAGCAGTGAAGGGACACCCAACTATGGCTACACCTTC.

The CDR3 loop reads CASSLRGGGGYTF. CDR3 sequence (DNA): TGTGCCAGCAGCTTAAGGGGAGGAGGAGGCTACACCTTC. The chain couples TRBV11-2 to TRBJ1-2, with a weak D call TRBD1 (5 bases). The CDR3 is 13 residues long. In germline, CDR1 is SGHAT, CDR2 FQNNGV. V was trimmed by 2 bases and J by 8 bases, leaving 12 bases between them.

The chain has TRBV27 and TRBJ1-5; D gene unclear. CDR3 size: 14 residues. V shed 3 bases and J shed 4 bases, with 10 bases lying between them. Germline V gene sequence: CDR1 MNHEY, CDR2 SMNVEV (reference sequence). The CDR3 nucleotides are TGTGCCAGCAGTTTGCGGGCCTCAAATCAGCCCCAGCATTTT. Protein product: CASSLRASNQPQHF.

The chain recombines TRBV6-5 with TRBJ2-1, with TRBD1 matching 7 bases. CDR3 length: 15 residues. Trimming cost V 4 bases and J 12 bases; bases outside gene matches: 15. CDR1 and CDR2 from the germline V gene are MNHEY and SVGAGI. The CDR3 reads CASSSGQRLSPTQFF. The CDR3 DNA reads TGTGCCAGCAGTTCGGGACAGCGCCTATCCCCCACGCAGTTCTTC.

The V call is TRBV28, the J call TRBJ2-1; TRBD1 is a possible D gene (8 bases). Germline lookup yields CDR1 MDHEN and CDR2 SYDVKM. CDR3 length: 17 amino acids. V lost 6 bases and J lost 5, with 23 bases in between. In nucleotides, the CDR3 is TGTGCCAGCAGATACAGGGGGGCCGGGAGGACCCACAATGAGCAGTTCTTC. Its protein product is CASRYRGAGRTHNEQFF.

This clonotype has only a few counts. The chain employs TRBV12-3 or TRBV12-4 and TRBJ2-2; maybe TRBD1 (6 bases). The CDR3 consists of 14 residues. V lost 5 bases and J 1 base, leaving 8 bases between the germline ends. CDR3 amino acids: CASSGTRNTGELFF. The CDR3 coding sequence is TGTGCCAGCAGTGGGACACGGAACACCGGGGAGCTGTTTTTT.

This clonotype has more than one count but fewer than ten. As DNA, the CDR3 is TGTGCTAGTGGTCCAGCGGGGGGTGAAACCCAGTACTTC. Translated, it gives CASGPAGGETQYF. The rearrangement joins TRBV12-5 to TRBJ2-5; 9 bases are a match to TRBD2. This CDR3 is built from 13 residues. V lost 5 bases to trimming and J lost 8 bases; unmatched junction nucleotides: 6. Germline CDR1 is LGHNT and CDR2 is FRNRAP.

This clonotype has more than one count but fewer than ten. The chain is built from TRBV5-1 and TRBJ2-1; D remains unclear. This CDR3 is 16 amino acids long. Trimming stripped 0 bases from V and 2 bases from J, with 12 bases between. Germline V gene lookup returns CDR1 SGHRS and CDR2 YFSETQ. This chain's CDR3 is CASSLGQLPPYNEQFF. The DNA of the CDR3 is TGCGCCAGCAGCTTGGGGCAGTTGCCCCCCTACAATGAGCAGTTCTTC.

This clonotype was seen only a few times. The chain carries TRBV4-2 and TRBJ2-6; TRBD2 matches 7 bases. CDR1 and CDR2 from the germline V gene are LGHNA and YNFKEQ. This CDR3 contains 20 residues. Trimming removed 0 bases from V and 0 bases from J; junction bases left unmatched: 11. CDR3 DNA sequence: TGTGCCAGCAGCCAAGAAGTATGGGGTAGCGGGTCCTCTGGGGCCAACGTCCTGACTTTC. Protein: CASSQEVWGSGSSGANVLTF.

This clonotype has a count of ten or more. This sequence joins TRBV12-3 or TRBV12-4 and TRBJ2-3; a possible D gene is TRBD2 (5 bases). This CDR3 is 13 amino acids long. The V end was cut by 4 bases, the J end by 5 bases, with 10 bases between. Here the CDR3 reads CASSSSRGDTQYF. CDR3 nucleotide sequence: TGTGCCAGCAGTTCCAGTCGGGGAGATACGCAGTATTTT.

In its sample, this clonotype was seen many times. This chain joins TRBV7-2 and TRBJ1-5; D gene uncertain. The CDR3 spans 15 residues. The V end lost 7 bases, the J end lost 2 bases, and 15 bases lay between the germline ends. Germline V gives CDR1 SGHTA, CDR2 FQGNSA. The CDR3 spells CASKLDWGGNQPQHF. In DNA, the CDR3 is TGTGCCAGCAAGCTTGATTGGGGTGGCAATCAGCCCCAGCATTTT.

This clonotype was detected ten times or more. V gene TRBV7-6 combines with J gene TRBJ1-1; possibly TRBD1 for D (5 bases). Deletions cut 1 base from V and 4 bases from J, with 25 bases between. The CDR3 contains 19 residues. Germline-derived CDR1 and CDR2 are SGHVS and FNYEAQ. This CDR3 reads CASSLDARNPKRGVTEAFF. The CDR3, as DNA: TGTGCCAGCAGCTTAGATGCCCGCAATCCAAAGAGAGGGGTCACTGAAGCTTTCTTT.

The CDR3 region has the DNA TGTGCCAGCAGTGTGGGAACCTACGAGCAGTACTTC. It codes for CASSVGTYEQYF. The V call is TRBV2, the J call TRBJ2-7; the D is unclear. The CDR3 runs to 12 residues. The ends were cut back, 4 bases at V and 2 bases at J, with 6 bases in the middle. CDR1 is SNHLY, CDR2 FYNNEI, per germline.

The chain recombines TRBV7-9 with TRBJ1-1, with D possibly being TRBD1 (5 bases). Germline values: CDR1 SEHNR, CDR2 FQNEAQ (reference sequence). V was cut by 1 base and J by 11 bases, with 17 bases left in between. This CDR3 has 14 amino acids. As DNA, the CDR3 is TGTGCCAGCAGCTTAGGGACACAAAACATTTACGCTTTCTTT. Its translation is CASSLGTQNIYAFF.

J is TRBJ1-5 and V is TRBV12-3 or TRBV12-4; 7 nucleotides line up with TRBD1. The CDR3 loop spans 17 amino acids. The V and J ends lost 3 bases and 8 bases, in that order; junction bases with no gene match: 16. CDR3 region: CASSLGTVVGPKEPQHF. DNA of the CDR3: TGTGCCAGCAGTTTGGGGACAGTTGTCGGGCCGAAGGAGCCCCAGCATTTT.

V is TRBV7-9 and J is TRBJ2-1; TRBD1 agrees at 9 bases. This CDR3 has 17 amino acids. Germline CDR1 is SEHNR and CDR2 is FQNEAQ (reference sequence). After removal of 0 bases from V and 2 bases from J, the junction contained 5 bases not matched to a gene. Written as DNA, the CDR3 is TGTGCCAGCAGCTTAGCGCGGGACAGGGAACCCTACAATGAGCAGTTCTTC. Protein product: CASSLARDREPYNEQFF.

This clonotype appeared a few times. The chain links TRBV7-9 to TRBJ1-2; D unresolved. Germline V gene sequence: CDR1 SEHNR, CDR2 FQNEAQ (reference sequence). This CDR3 comprises 11 residues. Trimming removed 5 bases at V and 8 bases at J, with 9 bases between. In DNA, the CDR3 is TGTGCCAGCAGCCCACCACCGGGCTACACCTTC. It yields the protein CASSPPPGYTF.

This clonotype has just a few counts. This chain links TRBV28 with TRBJ1-2; D possibly corresponds to TRBD1 (5 bases). CDR3 length: 14 residues. V lost 1 base to trimming and J lost 4 bases, with 10 bases between them. Germline CDR1 reads MDHEN; CDR2 reads SYDVKM. DNA of the CDR3: TGTGCCAGCAGTTTATCGGGGCGGGCCTATGGCTACACCTTC. Translation: CASSLSGRAYGYTF.

V usage is TRBV24-1 and J usage is TRBJ2-2; D is unclear. CDR1 and CDR2 (germline): KGHDR, SFDVKD. The CDR3 extends over 14 amino acids. Deletions cut 9 bases from V and 0 bases from J, with 10 bases between. DNA of the CDR3: TGTGCCACCGGTGGCGGACCGAACACCGGGGAGCTGTTTTTT. Protein product: CATGGGPNTGELFF.

This clonotype was found a few times. The chain combines TRBV7-9 with TRBJ2-7, with TRBD2 matching over 7 bases. The junction had 16 bases not matched to a gene; V was cut back by 5 bases and J by 6 bases. Germline V gene data show CDR1 as SEHNR and CDR2 as FQNEAQ (reference sequence). There are 16 residues in the CDR3. CDR3 region: CASSASLANDSREQYF. The CDR3 coding sequence is TGTGCCAGCAGCGCGTCACTAGCGAACGACAGCCGCGAGCAGTACTTC.

This clonotype has a single count. This clone may be a read error of a much larger clone one base away. Lacking the conserved final phenylalanine or tryptophan, this CDR3 likely reflects a read error. CDR3 nucleotides: TGTGCCAGCAGCGGGGGACCCATGGATTCACCCCTCCACTTG. Translation gives CASSGGPMDSPLHL. The V call is TRBV27, the J call TRBJ1-6, with D possibly TRBD1 on 5 matching bases. V shed 6 bases and J shed 8 bases, with 14 bases lying between them. The CDR3 contains 14 residues. The germline V gene has CDR1 MNHEY and CDR2 SMNVEV (reference sequence).

This chain connects TRBV7-3 to TRBJ2-1, with 9 bases aligning to TRBD2. The CDR3 spans 15 residues. V gave up 5 bases and J gave up 3 bases; unmatched junction bases: 5. Germline V gene data show CDR1 as SGHTA and CDR2 as FQGTGA. DNA for the CDR3: TGTGCCAGCAGCCATAGCGGGGGCCGCTACAATGAGCAGTTCTTC. As protein: CASSHSGGRYNEQFF.

The CDR3: CASRLLIPTGTNYGYTF. CDR3 nucleotides: TGTGCCAGCAGACTCTTAATCCCGACAGGGACCAACTATGGCTACACCTTC. The chain recombines TRBV2 with TRBJ1-2; 7 bases map to TRBD1. V lost 6 bases, J lost 2 bases, and 15 bases stayed unmatched. The V gene's germline CDR1 is SNHLY and CDR2 FYNNEI. The CDR3 has 17 residues.

The V gene is TRBV30, the J gene TRBJ2-1; TRBD1 matches at 9 bases. The ends lost 2 bases at V and 4 bases at J; junction bases unmatched: 3. Germline V gene sequence: CDR1 GTSNPN, CDR2 SVGIG (reference sequence). This CDR3 spans 14 amino acids. The CDR3 sequence: CAWSTGGGYNEQFF. Here the CDR3 DNA reads TGTGCCTGGAGTACAGGGGGCGGTTACAATGAGCAGTTCTTC.

Only a few counts were recorded for this clonotype. The rearrangement joins TRBV15 to TRBJ1-4; D perhaps matches TRBD1 (5 bases). V shed 7 bases and J shed 7 bases, with 19 bases lying between them. Germline V gene data show CDR1 as LNHNV and CDR2 as YYDKDF (reference sequence). This CDR3 comprises 15 residues. CDR3 nucleotides: TGTGCCACCATAGGCCGGCGGGGGAAGGGTGAAAAACTGTTTTTT. Translating gives CATIGRRGKGEKLFF.

The V call is TRBV6-1, the J call TRBJ2-1; TRBD1 matches 7 bases. V shed 6 bases, J shed 8 bases, and the junction held 10 bases outside the gene matches. The CDR3 contains 14 residues. In germline, CDR1 is MNHNS, CDR2 SASEGT. CDR3 protein: CASRRRQGSDEQFF. The CDR3 bases are TGTGCCAGCAGGCGCCGACAGGGTTCAGATGAGCAGTTCTTC.

The gene calls are TRBV19 and TRBJ1-2; 8 nucleotides agree with TRBD1. This CDR3 comprises 13 residues. With V trimmed by 6 bases and J by 8 bases, 8 bases remained unmatched. Germline lookup yields CDR1 LNHDA and CDR2 SQIVND (reference sequence). The CDR3 coding sequence is TGTGCCAGTAGAGTACAGGGGGGAGACGGCTACACCTTC. It yields the protein CASRVQGGDGYTF.

The chain carries TRBV29-1 and TRBJ2-1, with D unclear. V lost 8 bases and J lost 4, with 18 bases in between. Germline CDR1 and CDR2: SQVTM and ANQGSEA. There are 14 residues in the CDR3. The CDR3 loop is CSSSDRSEYNEQFF. In DNA form, the CDR3 reads TGCAGCTCCTCTGACCGGAGTGAATACAATGAGCAGTTCTTC.